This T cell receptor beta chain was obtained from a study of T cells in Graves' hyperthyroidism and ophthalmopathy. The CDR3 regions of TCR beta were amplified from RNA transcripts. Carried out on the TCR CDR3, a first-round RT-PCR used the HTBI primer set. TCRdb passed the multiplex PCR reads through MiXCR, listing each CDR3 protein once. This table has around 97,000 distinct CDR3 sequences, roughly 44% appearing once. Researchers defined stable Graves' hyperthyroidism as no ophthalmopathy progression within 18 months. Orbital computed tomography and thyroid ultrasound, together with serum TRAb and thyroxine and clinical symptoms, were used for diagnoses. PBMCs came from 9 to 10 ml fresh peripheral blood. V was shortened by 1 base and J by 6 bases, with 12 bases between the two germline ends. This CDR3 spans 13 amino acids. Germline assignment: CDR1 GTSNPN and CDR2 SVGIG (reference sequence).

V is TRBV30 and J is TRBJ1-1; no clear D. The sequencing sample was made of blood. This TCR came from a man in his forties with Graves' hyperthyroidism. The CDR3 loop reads CAWSEGLRSEAFF. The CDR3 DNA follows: TGTGCCTGGAGTGAAGGGTTGAGGTCTGAAGCTTTCTTT.